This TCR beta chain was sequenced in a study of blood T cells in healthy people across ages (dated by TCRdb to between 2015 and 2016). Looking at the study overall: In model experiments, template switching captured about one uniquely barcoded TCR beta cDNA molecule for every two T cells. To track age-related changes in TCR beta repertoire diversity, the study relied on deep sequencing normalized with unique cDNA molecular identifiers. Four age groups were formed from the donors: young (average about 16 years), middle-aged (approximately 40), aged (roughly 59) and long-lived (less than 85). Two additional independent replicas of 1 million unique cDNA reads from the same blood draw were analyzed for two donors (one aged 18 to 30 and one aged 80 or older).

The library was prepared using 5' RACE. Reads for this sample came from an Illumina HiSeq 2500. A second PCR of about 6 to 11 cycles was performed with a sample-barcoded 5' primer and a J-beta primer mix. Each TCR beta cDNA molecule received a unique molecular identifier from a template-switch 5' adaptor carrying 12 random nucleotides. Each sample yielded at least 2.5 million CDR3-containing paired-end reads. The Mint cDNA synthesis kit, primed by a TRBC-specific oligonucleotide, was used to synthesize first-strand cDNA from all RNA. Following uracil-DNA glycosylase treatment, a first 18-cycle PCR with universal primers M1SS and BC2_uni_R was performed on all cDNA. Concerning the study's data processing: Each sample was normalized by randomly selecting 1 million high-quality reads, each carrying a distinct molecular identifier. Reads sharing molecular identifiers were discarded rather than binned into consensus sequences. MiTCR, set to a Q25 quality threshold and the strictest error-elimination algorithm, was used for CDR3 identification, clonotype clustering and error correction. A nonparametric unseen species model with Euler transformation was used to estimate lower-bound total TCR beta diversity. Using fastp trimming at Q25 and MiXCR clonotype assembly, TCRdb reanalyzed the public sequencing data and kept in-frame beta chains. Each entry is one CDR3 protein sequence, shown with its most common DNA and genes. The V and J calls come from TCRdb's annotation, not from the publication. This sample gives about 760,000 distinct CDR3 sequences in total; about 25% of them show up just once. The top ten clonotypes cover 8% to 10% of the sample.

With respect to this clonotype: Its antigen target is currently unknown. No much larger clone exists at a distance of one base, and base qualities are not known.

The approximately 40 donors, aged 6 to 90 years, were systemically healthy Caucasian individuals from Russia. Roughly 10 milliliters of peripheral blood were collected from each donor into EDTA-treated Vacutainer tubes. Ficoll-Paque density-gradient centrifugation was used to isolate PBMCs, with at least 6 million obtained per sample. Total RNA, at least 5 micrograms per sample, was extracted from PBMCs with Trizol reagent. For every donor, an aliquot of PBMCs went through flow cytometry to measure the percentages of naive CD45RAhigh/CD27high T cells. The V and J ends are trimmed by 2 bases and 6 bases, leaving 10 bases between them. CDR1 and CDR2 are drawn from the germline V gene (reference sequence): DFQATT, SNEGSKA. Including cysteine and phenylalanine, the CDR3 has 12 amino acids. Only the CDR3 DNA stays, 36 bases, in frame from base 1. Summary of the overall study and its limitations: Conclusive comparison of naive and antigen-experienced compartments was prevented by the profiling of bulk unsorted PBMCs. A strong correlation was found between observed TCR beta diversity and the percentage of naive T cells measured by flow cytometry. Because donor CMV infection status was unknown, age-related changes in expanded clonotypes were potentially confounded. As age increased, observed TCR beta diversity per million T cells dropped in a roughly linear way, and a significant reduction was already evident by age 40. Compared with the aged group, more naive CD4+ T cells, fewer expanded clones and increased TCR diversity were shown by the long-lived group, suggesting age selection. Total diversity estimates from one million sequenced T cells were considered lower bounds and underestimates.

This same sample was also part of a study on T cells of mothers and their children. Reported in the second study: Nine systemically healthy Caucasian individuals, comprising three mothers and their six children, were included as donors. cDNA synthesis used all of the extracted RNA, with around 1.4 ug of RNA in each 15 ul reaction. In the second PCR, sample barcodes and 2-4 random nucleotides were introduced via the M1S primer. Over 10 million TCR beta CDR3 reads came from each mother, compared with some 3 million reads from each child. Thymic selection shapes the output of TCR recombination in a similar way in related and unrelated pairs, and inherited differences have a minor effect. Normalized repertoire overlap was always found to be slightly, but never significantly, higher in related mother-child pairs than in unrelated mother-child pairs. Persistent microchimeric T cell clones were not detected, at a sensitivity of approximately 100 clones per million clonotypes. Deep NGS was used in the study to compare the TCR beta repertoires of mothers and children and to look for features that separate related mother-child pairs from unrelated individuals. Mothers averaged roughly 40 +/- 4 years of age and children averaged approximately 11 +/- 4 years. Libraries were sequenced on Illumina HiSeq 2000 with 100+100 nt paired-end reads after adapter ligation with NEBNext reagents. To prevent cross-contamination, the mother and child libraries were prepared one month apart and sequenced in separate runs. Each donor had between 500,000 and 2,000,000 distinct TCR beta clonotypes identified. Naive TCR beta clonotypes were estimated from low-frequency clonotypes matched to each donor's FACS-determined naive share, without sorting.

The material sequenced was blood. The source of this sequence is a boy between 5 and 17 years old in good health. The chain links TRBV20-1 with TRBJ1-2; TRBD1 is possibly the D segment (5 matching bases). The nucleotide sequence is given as TGCAGTGCTAGATCGGGACTCGATGGCTACACCTTC. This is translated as CSARSGLDGYTF.